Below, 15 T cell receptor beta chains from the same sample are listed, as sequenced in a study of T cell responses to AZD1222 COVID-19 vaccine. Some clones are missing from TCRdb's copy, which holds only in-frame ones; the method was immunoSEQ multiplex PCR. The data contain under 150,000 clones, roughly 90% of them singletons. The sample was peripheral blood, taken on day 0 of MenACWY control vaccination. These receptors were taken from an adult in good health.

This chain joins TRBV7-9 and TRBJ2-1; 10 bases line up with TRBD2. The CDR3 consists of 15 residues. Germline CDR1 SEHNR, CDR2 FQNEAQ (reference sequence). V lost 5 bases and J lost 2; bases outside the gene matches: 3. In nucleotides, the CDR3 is TGTGCCAGCAGCATAACTAGCGGGACCTACAATGAGCAGTTCTTC. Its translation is CASSITSGTYNEQFF.

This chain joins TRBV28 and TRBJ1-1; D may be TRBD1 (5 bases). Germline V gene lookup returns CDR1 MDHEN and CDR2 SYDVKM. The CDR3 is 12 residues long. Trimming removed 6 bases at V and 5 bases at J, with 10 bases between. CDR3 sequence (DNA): TGTGCCAGCAGCACCAGGGTAACTGAAGCTTTCTTT. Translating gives CASSTRVTEAFF.

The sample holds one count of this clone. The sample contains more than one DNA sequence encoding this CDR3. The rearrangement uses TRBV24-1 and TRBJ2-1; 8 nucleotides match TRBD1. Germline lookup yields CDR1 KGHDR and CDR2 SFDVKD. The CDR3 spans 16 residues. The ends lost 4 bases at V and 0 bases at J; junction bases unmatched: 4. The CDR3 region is CATSDRTGNSYNEQFF. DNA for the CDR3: TGTGCCACCAGTGACCGGACAGGGAACTCCTACAATGAGCAGTTCTTC.

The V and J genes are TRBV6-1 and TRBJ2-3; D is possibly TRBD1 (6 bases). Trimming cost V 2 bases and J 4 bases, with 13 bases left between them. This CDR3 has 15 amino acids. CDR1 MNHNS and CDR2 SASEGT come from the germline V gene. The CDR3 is CASSERGSAADTQYF. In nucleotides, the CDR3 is TGTGCCAGCAGTGAAAGGGGGTCGGCGGCAGATACGCAGTATTTT.

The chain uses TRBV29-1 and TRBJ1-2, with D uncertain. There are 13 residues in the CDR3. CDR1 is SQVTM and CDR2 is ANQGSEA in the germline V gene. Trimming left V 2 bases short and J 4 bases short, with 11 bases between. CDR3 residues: CSVEKMMAYGYTF. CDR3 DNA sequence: TGCAGCGTTGAAAAGATGATGGCCTATGGCTACACCTTC.

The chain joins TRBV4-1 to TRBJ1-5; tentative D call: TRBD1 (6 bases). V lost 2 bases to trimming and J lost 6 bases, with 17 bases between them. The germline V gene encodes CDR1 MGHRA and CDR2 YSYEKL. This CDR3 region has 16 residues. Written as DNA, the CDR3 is TGCGCCAGCAGCCAACCTGATGGGGGCGCGGGTCAGCCCCAGCATTTT. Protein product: CASSQPDGGAGQPQHF.

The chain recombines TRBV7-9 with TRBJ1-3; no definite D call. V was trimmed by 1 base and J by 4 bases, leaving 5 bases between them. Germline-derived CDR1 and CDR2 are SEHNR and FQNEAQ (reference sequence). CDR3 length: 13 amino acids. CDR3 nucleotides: TGTGCCAGCAGCTTAGTCGAGGGAAACACCATATATTTT. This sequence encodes CASSLVEGNTIYF.

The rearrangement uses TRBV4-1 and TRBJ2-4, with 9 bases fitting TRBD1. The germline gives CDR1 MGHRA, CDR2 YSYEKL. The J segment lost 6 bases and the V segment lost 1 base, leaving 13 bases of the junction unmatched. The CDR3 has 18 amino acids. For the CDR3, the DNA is TGCGCCAGCAGCCAAGCGCGGCTGCGGGACAGGGAGGGAAACATTCAGTACTTC. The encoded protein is CASSQARLRDREGNIQYF.

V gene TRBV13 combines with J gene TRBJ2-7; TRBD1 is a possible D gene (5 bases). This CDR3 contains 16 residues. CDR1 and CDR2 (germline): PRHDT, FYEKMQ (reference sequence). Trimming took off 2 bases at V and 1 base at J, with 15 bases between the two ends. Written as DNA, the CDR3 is TGTGCCAGCAGCTTAAGGGGCTCGGGTATATCCTACGAGCAGTACTTC. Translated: CASSLRGSGISYEQYF.

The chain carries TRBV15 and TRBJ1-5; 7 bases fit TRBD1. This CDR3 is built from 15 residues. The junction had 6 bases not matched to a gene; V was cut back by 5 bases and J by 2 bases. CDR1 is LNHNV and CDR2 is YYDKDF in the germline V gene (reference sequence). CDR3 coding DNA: TGTGCCACCAGCGCCGACAGGGCAGGCAATCAGCCCCAGCATTTT. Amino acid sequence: CATSADRAGNQPQHF.

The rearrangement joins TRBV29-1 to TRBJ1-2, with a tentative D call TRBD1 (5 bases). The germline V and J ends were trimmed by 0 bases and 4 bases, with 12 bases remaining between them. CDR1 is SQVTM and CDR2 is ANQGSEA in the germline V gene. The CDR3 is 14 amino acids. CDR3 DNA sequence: TGCAGCGTTGAAGATCGTCAGGGAAGCTATGGCTACACCTTC. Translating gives CSVEDRQGSYGYTF.

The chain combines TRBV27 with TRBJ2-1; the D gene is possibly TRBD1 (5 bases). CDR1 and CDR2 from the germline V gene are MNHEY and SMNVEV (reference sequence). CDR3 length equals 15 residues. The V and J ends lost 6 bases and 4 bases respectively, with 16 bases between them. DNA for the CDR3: TGTGCCAGCAGCCTGACAGCTGAGACATACAATGAGCAGTTCTTC. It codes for CASSLTAETYNEQFF.

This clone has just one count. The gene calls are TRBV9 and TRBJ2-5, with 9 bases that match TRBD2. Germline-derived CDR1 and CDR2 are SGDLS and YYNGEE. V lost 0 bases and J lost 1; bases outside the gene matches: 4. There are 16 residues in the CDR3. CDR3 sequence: CASSVGTSASQETQYF. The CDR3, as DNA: TGTGCCAGCAGCGTAGGGACTAGCGCTAGCCAAGAGACCCAGTACTTC.

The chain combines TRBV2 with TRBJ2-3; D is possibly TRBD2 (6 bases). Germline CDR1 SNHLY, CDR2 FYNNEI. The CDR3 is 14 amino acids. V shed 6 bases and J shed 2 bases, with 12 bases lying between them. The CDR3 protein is CASRAGPATDTQYF. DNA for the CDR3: TGTGCCAGCAGGGCGGGACCAGCCACAGATACGCAGTATTTT.

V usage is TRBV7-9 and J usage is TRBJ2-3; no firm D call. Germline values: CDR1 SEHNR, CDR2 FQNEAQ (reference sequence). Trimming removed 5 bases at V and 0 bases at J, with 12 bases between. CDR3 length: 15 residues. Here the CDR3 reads CASSLRRASTDTQYF. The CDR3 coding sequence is TGTGCCAGCAGCCTCAGGCGTGCTAGCACAGATACGCAGTATTTT.